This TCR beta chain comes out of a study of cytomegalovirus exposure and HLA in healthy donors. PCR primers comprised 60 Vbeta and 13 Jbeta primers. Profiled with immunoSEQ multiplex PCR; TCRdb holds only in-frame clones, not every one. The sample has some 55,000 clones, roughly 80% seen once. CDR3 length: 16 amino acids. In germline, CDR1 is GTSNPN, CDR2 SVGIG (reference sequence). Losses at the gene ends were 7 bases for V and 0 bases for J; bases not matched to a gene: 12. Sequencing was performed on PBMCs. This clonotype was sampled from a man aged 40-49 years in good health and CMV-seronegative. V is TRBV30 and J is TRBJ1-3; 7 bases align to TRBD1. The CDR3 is CASIVGAGGSGNTIYF. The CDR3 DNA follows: TGTGCCTCCATAGTGGGGGCAGGGGGCTCTGGAAACACCATATATTTT.